This T cell receptor (beta chain) came from a study of blood T cell repertoires in COVID-19. Authors' data handling: Counts of nucleated cells, estimated from reference gene primer amplification, were obtained. Only in-frame clones appear in the TCRdb table, and some are missing; sequencing was by immunoSEQ multiplex PCR. V and J calls and clone size are those listed in that table; D and trimming were worked out from the DNA. The profile shows 250,000 to 350,000 clones, over 75% of them singletons. The CDR3 sequence is 17 residues long. Germline V gene data show CDR1 as SGHDT and CDR2 as YYEEEE. V was shortened by 1 base and J by 1 base, with 18 bases between the two germline ends.

This sequence was found in a woman in her thirties who had recovered from COVID-19. Material: PBMCs or T cells enriched from blood (not recorded which). The chain links TRBV5-6 to TRBJ2-7, with D possibly TRBD2 on 7 matching bases. CDR3 residues: CASSLLIDGGPSYEQYF. In DNA, the CDR3 is TGTGCCAGCAGCTTGTTAATAGACGGGGGGCCATCCTACGAGCAGTACTTC.